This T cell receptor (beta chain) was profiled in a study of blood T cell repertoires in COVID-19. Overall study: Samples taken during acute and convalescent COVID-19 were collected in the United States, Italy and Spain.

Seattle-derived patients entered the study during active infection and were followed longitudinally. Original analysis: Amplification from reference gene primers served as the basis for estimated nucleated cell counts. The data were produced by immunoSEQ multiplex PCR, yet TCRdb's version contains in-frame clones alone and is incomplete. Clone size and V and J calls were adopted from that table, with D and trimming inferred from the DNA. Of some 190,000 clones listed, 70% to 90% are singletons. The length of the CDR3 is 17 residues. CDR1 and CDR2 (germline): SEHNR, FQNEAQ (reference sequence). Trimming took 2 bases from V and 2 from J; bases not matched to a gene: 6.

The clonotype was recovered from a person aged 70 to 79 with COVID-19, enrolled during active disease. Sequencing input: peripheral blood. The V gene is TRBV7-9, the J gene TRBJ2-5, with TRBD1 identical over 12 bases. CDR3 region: CASSLRRGQGAQETQYF. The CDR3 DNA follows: TGTGCCAGCAGCTTAAGGAGGGGACAGGGGGCTCAAGAGACCCAGTACTTC.